Below are 10 T cell receptor beta chains sequenced from a single sample in a study of T cell responses to AZD1222 COVID-19 vaccine. The method was immunoSEQ multiplex PCR; TCRdb's version includes in-frame clones alone and lacks a portion of them. The data show fewer than 150,000 clones, 70% to 90% seen once. The starting material was peripheral blood, obtained on day 0 of AZD1222 vaccination. These receptors came from an adult in good health.

The chain employs TRBV6-5 and TRBJ1-2; TRBD1 might be the D (6 bases). V lost 4 bases to trimming and J lost 4 bases, with 10 bases between them. Germline V gives CDR1 MNHEY, CDR2 SVGAGI. This CDR3 comprises 13 residues. DNA for the CDR3: TGTGCCAGCAGTTCACAGGGTCCCTATGGCTACACCTTC. Its protein product is CASSSQGPYGYTF.

The chain has TRBV7-9 and TRBJ1-1; possible D gene TRBD1, 6 bases. The germline CDR1 and CDR2 sequences are SEHNR and FQNEAQ (reference sequence). V gave up 6 bases and J gave up 4 bases, with 15 bases separating them. The CDR3 consists of 14 residues. CDR3 DNA: TGTGCCAGCAGTTTACAGGGTACAGTCACTGAAGCTTTCTTT. It encodes CASSLQGTVTEAFF.

This chain connects TRBV6-5 to TRBJ1-1; 8 bases match TRBD1. The V segment lost 9 bases and the J segment 8 bases; nucleotides outside the gene matches: 8. Germline loops: CDR1 MNHEY, CDR2 SVGAGI. The CDR3 consists of 12 residues. CDR3 coding DNA: TGTGCCAGAACACAGGGGGAGGACGAAGCTTTCTTT. Translation gives CARTQGEDEAFF.

This chain uses TRBV30 with TRBJ2-7; TRBD2 aligns across 8 bases. The CDR3 contains 15 residues. V gave up 0 bases and J gave up 2 bases; unmatched junction bases: 6. Germline CDR1 GTSNPN, CDR2 SVGIG (reference sequence). The CDR3 bases are TGTGCCTGGAGTGTAATAGCGGGACTGACCTACGAGCAGTACTTC. Residues: CAWSVIAGLTYEQYF.

This clone was observed a single time. The rearrangement joins TRBV5-1 to TRBJ2-2; D is uncertain. This CDR3 is built from 13 residues. V was pared by 5 bases and J by 4 bases, with 9 bases between. The germline V gene encodes CDR1 SGHRS and CDR2 YFSETQ. In nucleotides, the CDR3 is TGCGCCAGCAGATACGACCTCACCGGGGAGCTGTTTTTT. It specifies CASRYDLTGELFF.

The CDR3 DNA follows: TGTGCCAGCAGCCCGACCGGGACAGGGGGGAATGAGCAGTTCTTC. This gives the protein CASSPTGTGGNEQFF. The chain uses TRBV7-2 and TRBJ2-1; the match to TRBD1 covers 11 bases. The length of the CDR3 is 15 residues. With 5 bases clipped from V and 7 bases from J, the junction kept 7 bases outside the gene matches. The V gene's germline CDR1 is SGHTA and CDR2 FQGNSA.

The J gene is TRBJ1-1, the V gene TRBV23-1; the D gene is possibly TRBD1 (6 bases). TRBV23-1 is labeled an ORF, and its function is uncertain. The CDR3 is made up of 16 amino acids. Trimming removed 2 bases from V and 4 bases from J, with 17 bases in between. The CDR3 spells CASSQRGTIGSTEAFF. In nucleotides, the CDR3 is TGCGCCAGCAGTCAACGGGGGACAATAGGGTCCACTGAAGCTTTCTTT.

The rearrangement joins TRBV19 to TRBJ1-2; 8 bases match TRBD1. With V trimmed by 5 bases and J by 4 bases, 9 bases remained unmatched. From germline, CDR1 is LNHDA and CDR2 SQIVND (reference sequence). The CDR3 consists of 15 residues. As DNA, the CDR3 is TGTGCCAGTAGTCCTGGACAGGGTTCGGCCTATGGCTACACCTTC. Translating it yields CASSPGQGSAYGYTF.

The chain links TRBV20-1 to TRBJ2-1; D is possibly TRBD2 (5 bases). CDR1 DFQATT and CDR2 SNEGSKA come from the germline V gene (reference sequence). This CDR3 has 16 amino acids. V lost 3 bases, J lost 6 bases, and 21 bases lay in between. The CDR3 region has the DNA TGCAGTGCTAGTTTCCCGGACTCACAAAGAGTCAATGAGCAGTTCTTC. It specifies CSASFPDSQRVNEQFF.

The chain uses TRBV27 and TRBJ1-2; 7 nucleotides align to TRBD1. This CDR3 is built from 15 residues. Germline loops: CDR1 MNHEY, CDR2 SMNVEV (reference sequence). Unmatched junction bases numbered 6, after V lost 3 bases and J lost 2 bases. CDR3 bases: TGTGCCAGCAGTTTCTCACCGACAGGGAACTATGGCTACACCTTC. Amino acids: CASSFSPTGNYGYTF.